Given below is one TCR beta chain in context. This clonotype was seen only once. Which antigen it targets is not known. No base quality information exists; no much larger clone differs at one position. This record belongs to a study of blood T cells in healthy people across ages (dated by TCRdb to between 2014 and 2017). About the investigation overall: Template switching captured roughly one uniquely barcoded TCR beta cDNA molecule per two T cells in model experiments. The donors were split into four age groups: young (average 16 years), middle-aged (more than 35), aged (more than 60) and long-lived (roughly 77). Donors of different ages were randomly distributed across sequencing lanes to avoid experimental bias. Age-related changes in TCR beta repertoire diversity were measured in the study by deep sequencing normalized with unique cDNA molecular identifiers. The study analyzed two additional independent replicas of 1 million unique cDNA reads from the same blood draw for two donors, one aged 18 to 29 and one aged 80 or older. Overall study outcomes, separate from this receptor: Compared with the aged group, the long-lived group had more naive CD4+ T cells, fewer expanded clones and increased TCR diversity, suggesting age selection. There was a strong correlation between observed TCR beta diversity and the percentage of naive T cells measured by flow cytometry. Observed TCR beta diversity per million T cells fell roughly linearly with age, and a significant reduction was already apparent by age roughly 40. Because the CMV infection status of the donors was unknown, age-related changes in expanded clonotypes may potentially have been confounded. Estimates of total diversity from one million sequenced T cells were regarded as lower bounds and underestimates. Bulk unsorted PBMC profiling prevented conclusive comparison of naive and antigen-experienced compartments.

Systemically healthy Caucasian individuals from Russia, approximately 39 in total and aged roughly 6 to 100 years, were included as donors. Each donor gave about 9.7 milliliters of peripheral blood, drawn into EDTA-treated Vacutainer tubes. PBMCs were isolated by Ficoll-Paque density-gradient centrifugation, with at least 7 million obtained per sample. Total RNA was extracted from PBMCs with Trizol reagent, with at least 6 micrograms obtained per sample. For every donor, flow cytometry on a PBMC aliquot measured the percentage of naive CD45RAhigh/CD27high T cells. Library generation was performed with 5' RACE. Instrument on record: Illumina HiSeq 2500. A second PCR of about 6 to 11 cycles was performed with a sample-barcoded 5' primer and a J-beta primer mix. Each TCR beta cDNA molecule received a unique molecular identifier from a template-switch 5' adaptor carrying 12 random nucleotides. Each sample yielded at least 2.5 million CDR3-containing paired-end reads. The Mint cDNA synthesis kit, primed by a TRBC-specific oligonucleotide, was used to synthesize first-strand cDNA from all RNA. All cDNA was treated with uracil-DNA glycosylase and then went through a first 18-cycle PCR with the universal primers M1SS and BC2_uni_R. The authors processed their data as follows. Normalization of each sample was performed by random selection of 1 million high-quality reads, each carrying a distinct molecular identifier. Instead of being binned into consensus sequences, reads with shared molecular identifiers were discarded. CDR3 identification, clonotype clustering and error correction used MiTCR with a Q25 quality threshold and the strictest error-elimination algorithm. A nonparametric unseen species model with Euler transformation was used to estimate lower-bound total TCR beta diversity. In-frame beta chains were kept once TCRdb had trimmed the public reads at Q25 with fastp and called clones with MiXCR. Each entry is one CDR3 protein sequence, shown with its most common DNA and genes. The V and J calls come from TCRdb's annotation, not from the publication. Present in this sample are 910,000 or so distinct CDR3 sequences, about 51% of which were seen just once. The ten biggest clones cover about 22% of the sample.

The specimen was blood. This sequence was found in a woman between 55 and 75 years old in good health.

The nucleotide sequence is TGTGCCAGCAGCTTATGGGACCCAGCACCTCCTAATGAAAAACTGTTTTTT. Its protein product is CASSLWDPAPPNEKLFF. The chain links TRBV7-9 with TRBJ1-4; matching of 5 bases hints at TRBD1 as the D gene. Including cysteine and phenylalanine, the CDR3 has 17 amino acids. The DNA shown is the 51-base CDR3, in frame from base 1. The V and J ends are trimmed by 2 bases and 3 bases, leaving 16 bases between them. The germline V gene (reference sequence) supplies CDR1 SEHNR and CDR2 FQNEAQ.